The clone carrying this T cell receptor beta chain was seen ten or more times. Its antigen is not identified. Looked up from germline, CDR1 is DFQATT and CDR2 is SNEGSKA (reference sequence). This CDR3 region has 18 residues. Deletions cut 4 bases from V and 0 bases from J, with 22 bases between. The record originates from a study of blood T cells in healthy people across ages. Study at large: Template switching captured about one barcoded beta molecule per two T cells.

Primers used in a second PCR of about 6 to 11 cycles were a sample-barcoded 5' primer and a J-beta primer mix. TCRdb ran MiXCR on the 5' RACE reads and lists one entry per CDR3 protein. There are under 1 million distinct CDR3 sequences in the sample; roughly 44% occur only once, and roughly 18% lies in the top ten. Findings of the study overall: When one million T cells were used, diversity estimates were thought to be underestimates.

This chain joins TRBV20-1 and TRBJ1-5; TRBD1 might be the D (6 bases). Sample: blood. The clonotype was recovered from a man in his 60s in good health. The CDR3 DNA reads TGCAGTGCTATAATCGGGACAAGGGGCACTAATAGCAATCAGCCCCAGCATTTT. Translated, it gives CSAIIGTRGTNSNQPQHF.